This T cell receptor beta chain appears in the sequencing data of a study of Ad26.COV2.S vaccination and SARS-CoV-2 variants. The table came from immunoSEQ multiplex PCR; TCRdb's copy has only in-frame clones and leaves some out. Of about 400,000 clones in the sample, 88% were seen once. Treatment here: some 19 received Ad26.COV2.S at low or high dose, single or two shots; about 5 received placebo; per-sample allocation not given. Samples came from day 63 after the first vaccine or placebo injection. The CDR3 totals 14 residues. Germline V gene lookup returns CDR1 MNHEY and CDR2 SMNVEV (reference sequence). The V gene lost 8 bases and the J gene lost 2 bases, with 16 bases spanning the gap.

The chain recombines TRBV27 with TRBJ2-7; no definite D call. The sequences come from peripheral blood, collected in a trial of Ad26.COV2.S vaccine versus placebo. This receptor was obtained from a person aged 18-65 years who received the Ad26.COV2.S COVID-19 vaccine or a placebo. The CDR3 protein is CASGSLGSPYEQYF. The DNA for the CDR3 is TGTGCCAGCGGATCCCTTGGCAGCCCCTACGAGCAGTACTTC.